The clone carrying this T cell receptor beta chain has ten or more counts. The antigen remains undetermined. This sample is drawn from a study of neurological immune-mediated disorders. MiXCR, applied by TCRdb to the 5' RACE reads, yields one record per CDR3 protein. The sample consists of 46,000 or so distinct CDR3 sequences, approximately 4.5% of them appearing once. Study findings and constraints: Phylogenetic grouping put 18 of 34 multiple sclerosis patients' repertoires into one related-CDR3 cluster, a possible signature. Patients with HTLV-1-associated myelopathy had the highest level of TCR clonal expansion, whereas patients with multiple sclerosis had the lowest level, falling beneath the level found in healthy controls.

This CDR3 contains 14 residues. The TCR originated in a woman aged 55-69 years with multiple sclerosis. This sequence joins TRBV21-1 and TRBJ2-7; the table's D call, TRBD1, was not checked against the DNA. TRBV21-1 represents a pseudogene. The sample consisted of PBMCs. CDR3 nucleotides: TGTGCCAGCAGCAAAGTCAGGGTACCCTACGAGCAGTACGTC. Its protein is CASSKVRVPYEQYV.